The 10 T cell receptor beta chains listed next were all sequenced from one sample in a study of cytomegalovirus exposure and HLA in healthy donors. 60 Vbeta and 13 Jbeta primers were used in PCR. Clones were sequenced by immunoSEQ multiplex PCR, and TCRdb holds only the in-frame ones, with some missing. The sample holds under 250,000 clones, roughly four fifths seen once. Material: PBMCs. The receptors originated from a man younger than 45 in good health and CMV-seronegative.

This clone has only a few counts. The rearrangement links TRBV7-9 to TRBJ2-1; TRBD2 matches at 10 bases. Trimming at V came to 2 bases and at J to 8 bases, leaving 3 bases not matched to a gene. This CDR3 contains 14 residues. CDR1 and CDR2 from the germline V gene are SEHNR and FQNEAQ (reference sequence). This CDR3 reads CASSLWTSGDEQFF. In DNA, the CDR3 is TGTGCCAGCAGCTTATGGACTAGCGGCGATGAGCAGTTCTTC. Filled out from reference TRBV7-9 and TRBJ2-1, the complete variable domain reads DTGVSQNPRHKITKRGQNVTFRCDPISEHNRLYWYRQTLGQGPEFLTYFQNEAQLEKSRLLSDRFSAERPKGSFSTLEIQRTEQGDSAMYLCASSLWTSGDEQFFGPGTRLTVL.

On this clone itself: Within the sample, other DNA sequences also encode this same CDR3. The genes are TRBV27 and TRBJ1-2, with 7 bases matching TRBD1. CDR3 size: 15 residues. V shed 5 bases, J shed 4 bases, and the junction held 10 bases outside the gene matches. Germline V gene data show CDR1 as MNHEY and CDR2 as SMNVEV (reference sequence). CDR3 DNA sequence: TGTGCCAGCAGTGCCGAGGGGGCGCGGAGCTATGGCTACACCTTC. Residues: CASSAEGARSYGYTF.

V gene TRBV19 combines with J gene TRBJ2-3, with D perhaps matching TRBD2 (6 bases). The V gene lost 7 bases and the J gene lost 7 bases, with 21 bases spanning the gap. The germline CDR1 and CDR2 sequences are LNHDA and SQIVND (reference sequence). CDR3 length: 15 residues. CDR3 in amino acids: CASTQWGTLSNTQYF. In nucleotides, the CDR3 is TGTGCCAGTACCCAATGGGGGACTCTATCGAATACGCAGTATTTT. Variable domain in full (rest from reference TRBV19 and TRBJ2-3): DGGITQSPKYLFRKEGQNVTLSCEQNLNHDAMYWYRQDPGQGLRLIYYSQIVNDFQKGDIAEGYSVSREKKESFPLTVTSAQKNPTAFYLCASTQWGTLSNTQYFGPGTRLTVL.

This clone was counted a few times. The chain links TRBV6-6 to TRBJ1-1; the match to TRBD1 covers 11 bases. The CDR3 has 14 amino acids. Germline assignment: CDR1 MNHNY and CDR2 SVGAGI (reference sequence). Trimming removed 6 bases from V and 3 bases from J; junction bases left unmatched: 3. CDR3 DNA: TGTGCCAGCAGAAGGGACAGGGGGTACACTGAAGCTTTCTTT. It specifies CASRRDRGYTEAFF.

The table lists this clone with a count of one. The CDR3 nucleotides are TGCGCCAGCAGCCAAGATCGGGGCGGGAGTATTGGCACCGGGGAGCTGTTTTTT. It specifies CASSQDRGGSIGTGELFF. The chain links TRBV4-1 to TRBJ2-2, with TRBD2 matching 7 bases. This CDR3 comprises 18 residues. V lost 0 bases, J lost 4 bases, and 11 bases stayed unmatched. The germline V gene encodes CDR1 MGHRA and CDR2 YSYEKL.

By proportion, this clone is medium-sized. For the CDR3, the DNA is TGTGCCAGCCAATCTAGCGGGAGTCTAAAGGAGCAGTTCTTC. As protein: CASQSSGSLKEQFF. The chain recombines TRBV27 with TRBJ2-1, with TRBD2 matching over 10 bases. Germline CDR1 is MNHEY and CDR2 is SMNVEV (reference sequence). J was trimmed by 10 bases and V by 8 bases; bases with no gene match: 11. CDR3 length: 14 amino acids.

The V gene is TRBV19, the J gene TRBJ2-5; D is unresolved. The CDR3 has 12 residues. Germline CDR1 is LNHDA and CDR2 is SQIVND (reference sequence). Trimming stripped 4 bases from V and 1 base from J, with 4 bases between. The CDR3 DNA follows: TGTGCCAGTAGTAATCTCCAAGAGACCCAGTACTTC. Its translation: CASSNLQETQYF.

This sequence joins TRBV7-9 and TRBJ2-7, with 11 nucleotides matching TRBD1. CDR3 length: 17 residues. Germline CDR1 reads SEHNR; CDR2 reads FQNEAQ (reference sequence). J gave up 2 bases and V 5 bases, and 11 bases lay outside the gene matches. As DNA, the CDR3 is TGTGCCAGCAGCCCCCCCAGAGGGGACAGGGGGACCTACGAGCAGTACTTC. As protein: CASSPPRGDRGTYEQYF.

The rearrangement uses TRBV9 and TRBJ1-1; D not resolved. This CDR3 has 14 residues. CDR1 SGDLS and CDR2 YYNGEE come from the germline V gene. V lost 3 bases and J 11 bases, leaving 20 bases between the germline ends. CDR3 in DNA: TGTGCCAGCAGCGATCCGGGGTCCCCGGTTGGGGCTTTCTTT. It codes for CASSDPGSPVGAFF.

This CDR3 is CASSSLGLAGAVYEQYF. CDR3 in DNA: TGTGCCAGCAGCTCCCTAGGACTAGCGGGAGCGGTATACGAGCAGTACTTC. The V gene is TRBV7-3, the J gene TRBJ2-7; 13 bases are shared with TRBD2. J lost 4 bases, V lost 4 bases, and 10 bases had no gene match. CDR1 SGHTA and CDR2 FQGTGA come from the germline V gene. The CDR3 consists of 17 residues.